This T cell receptor (beta chain) was recovered during a study of blood T cell repertoires in COVID-19. Looking at the study overall: Collection of acute and convalescent COVID-19 samples took place in the United States, Italy and Spain.

The protocol was immunoSEQ multiplex PCR, while the TCRdb copy is restricted to in-frame clones and leaves out a portion. The sample carries roughly 67,000 clones, about three quarters recorded once. This TCR derives from a human donor in a cohort sampled during active COVID-19. The sequenced material came from peripheral blood.

CDR3 nucleotide sequence: TGTGCCAGCAGCTTGGACAGGGGCGGGGAGCAGTACTTC. Translated: CASSLDRGGEQYF. The chain recombines TRBV7-2 with TRBJ2-7; 9 nucleotides match TRBD1. After removal of 3 bases from V and 7 bases from J, the junction contained 4 bases not matched to a gene. Germline values: CDR1 SGHTA, CDR2 FQGNSA. The CDR3 is made up of 13 amino acids. The whole variable domain, filled in from reference TRBV7-2 and TRBJ2-7, reads GAGVSQSPSNKVTEKGKDVELRCDPISGHTALYWYRQSLGQGLEFLIYFQGNSAPDKSGLPSDRFSAERTGGSVSTLTIQRTQQEDSAVYLCASSLDRGGEQYFGPGTRLTVT.